The rows below give T cell receptor beta chains drawn from one sample of a study of T cell repertoires in cytomegalovirus infection. MiXCR, run by TCRdb on the reads, gives a single entry per CDR3 protein. The data hold some 250,000 distinct CDR3 sequences, with around 9% observed a single time. Sequences were obtained from PBMCs. These receptors were taken from a human donor in good health (CMV status not recorded). Some clones in this sample may be carry-over from other donors' samples. CDR3s leave out the opening cysteine and the closing phenylalanine or tryptophan. The D gene is left open where the match is weak. Only part of the rows carry a size: once, few, many, or a class if the clone is expanded.

clone size | V gene | D gene | CDR3 protein
few | TRBV28 | . | ASRAVNTEAF
few | TRBV12-3/TRBV12-4 | TRBD1 | ASRSQGIEGYT
many | TRBV7-2 | TRBD2 | ASSLALAGGPGELF
. | TRBV5-1 | . | ASSPSSNQPQH
. | TRBV29-1 | TRBD1 | SVEVQGRENTEAF
many | TRBV7-2 | TRBD2 | ASSPSAGLAGSMYNEQF
many | TRBV20-1 | . | SAGRTSRQPQH
once | TRBV6-2/TRBV6-3 | . | ASTGQFTGELF
many | TRBV7-2 | TRBD1 | ASSLRDRGLVDGYT
many | TRBV7-2 | TRBD2 | ASSPSGILQETQY
few | TRBV14 | . | ASSRQALSSYEQY
many | TRBV7-2 | TRBD1 | ASSLVRTGAGSSNQPQH
many | TRBV6-2/TRBV6-3 | . | ASSHPGHRIAEAF
few | TRBV29-1 | . | SVAGTLGNTIY
many | TRBV7-2 | TRBD1 | ASSLKRTGSTGELF
many | TRBV7-2 | TRBD2 | ASSSGPDGRAEQF
many | TRBV7-2 | TRBD2 | ASSLGLAGPYQETQY
. | TRBV5-1 | . | ASSLDEGTEAF
few | TRBV15 | TRBD1 | ATRTGRLAEAF
. | TRBV24-1 | . | ATSDYGLEAF
few | TRBV18 | TRBD1 | ASSPILGDSEKLF
few | TRBV29-1 | . | SVRLNSNTEAF
few | TRBV12-3/TRBV12-4 | TRBD1 | ASSLVRTGESNQPQH
. | TRBV6-6 | TRBD1 | ASSSYRGSSPGEQY
many | TRBV19 | TRBD1 | ASSGTGGGEQY
many | TRBV6-2/TRBV6-3 | . | ASSYNRDIEAF
many | TRBV6-2/TRBV6-3 | TRBD2 | ASRPGTSSYNEQF
many | TRBV7-6 | . | ASSLGQNQETQY
many | TRBV7-2 | . | ASSLSGQQETQY
many | TRBV7-8 | TRBD1 | ASSSRGGRDRGLNTEAF
many | TRBV7-3 | TRBD1 | ASRPGTGDLSNQPQH
many | TRBV5-8 | . | ASSSQGGYGYT
. | TRBV28 | TRBD1 | ASTPGGGYEKLF
many | TRBV5-1 | . | ASSFSLTGTPGNTIY
. | TRBV7-2 | . | ASSLLGQATDTQY
many | TRBV5-1 | TRBD1 | ASSASGTGHGYT
many | TRBV7-2 | . | ASSSYTETEAF
many | TRBV7-3 | TRBD1 | ASRSGTGGLSDTQY
many | TRBV7-9 | . | ASSLEGGSYEQY
few | TRBV6-2/TRBV6-3 | TRBD1 | ASKTGGNEQF
many | TRBV5-6 | TRBD1 | ASSLVGDRGVSPLH
many | TRBV7-8 | . | ASSLVSELF
many | TRBV7-2 | . | ASSLVSRIDNSPLH
many | TRBV12-3/TRBV12-4 | TRBD2 | ASNPTSGGSDTQY
many | TRBV7-6 | . | ASSLGQGPTQY
few | TRBV11-2 | TRBD2 | ASRPGTSGAKETQY
many | TRBV7-2 | TRBD2 | ASRYGGETQY
. | TRBV20-1 | . | SAELVANEQF
many | TRBV7-6 | TRBD2 | ASSRTDGSGISYEQY
few | TRBV6-5 | . | ASSFPGGPQH
few | TRBV11-2 | . | ASSASSGGT
few | TRBV6-5 | . | ASSYDWNTEAF
many | TRBV7-8 | . | ASSFWRGRTGELF
few | TRBV14 | TRBD2 | ASSQDRRVAGPSGDTQY
few | TRBV6-2/TRBV6-3 | TRBD1 | ASRPIDRGLGTYEQY